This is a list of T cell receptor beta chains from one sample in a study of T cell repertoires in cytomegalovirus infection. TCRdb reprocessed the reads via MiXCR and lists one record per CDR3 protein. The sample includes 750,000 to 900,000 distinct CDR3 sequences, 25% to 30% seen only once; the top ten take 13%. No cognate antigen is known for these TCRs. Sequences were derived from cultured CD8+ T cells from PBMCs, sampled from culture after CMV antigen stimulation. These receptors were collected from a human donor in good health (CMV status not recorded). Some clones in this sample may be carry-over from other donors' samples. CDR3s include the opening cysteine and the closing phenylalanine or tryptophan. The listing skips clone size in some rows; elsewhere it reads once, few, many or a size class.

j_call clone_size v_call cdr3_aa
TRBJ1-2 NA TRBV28 CASTLGLGGGYTF
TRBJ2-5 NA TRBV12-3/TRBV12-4 CASRSWGETQYF
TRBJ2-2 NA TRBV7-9 CSLAQGVVTGELFF
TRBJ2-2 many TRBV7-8 CASSLPGTAEPYTGELFF
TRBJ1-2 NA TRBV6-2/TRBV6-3 CASSYSRAGDDYGYTF
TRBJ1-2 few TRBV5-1 CASSLPIDSPFYGYTF
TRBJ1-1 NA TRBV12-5 CASGLVPGAEAFF
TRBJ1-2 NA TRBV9 CASSEGTGVGYYGYTF
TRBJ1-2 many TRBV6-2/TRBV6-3 CASSLGQGFGYTF
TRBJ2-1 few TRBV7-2 CASSPRGRGGRNEQFF
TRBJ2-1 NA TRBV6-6 CASSYDELSFEYNEQFF
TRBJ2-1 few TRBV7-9 CASSFPRTAWFF
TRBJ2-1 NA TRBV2 CASSVSPGGNEQFF
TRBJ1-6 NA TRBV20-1 CSARESDSPSSPLHF
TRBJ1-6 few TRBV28 CASRLTGDGSPLHF
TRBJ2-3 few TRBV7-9 CASSPTGQLTQYF
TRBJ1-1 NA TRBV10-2 CASRGTYKGAQNSEAFF
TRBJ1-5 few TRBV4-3 CASGSTGFEPQHF
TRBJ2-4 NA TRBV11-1 CASSSLVAGATDIQYF
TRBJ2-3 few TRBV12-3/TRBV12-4 CASSSLGDGTDTQYF
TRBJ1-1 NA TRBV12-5 CASETGWAEAFF
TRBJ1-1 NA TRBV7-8 CASSLGSGGETEAFF
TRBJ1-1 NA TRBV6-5 CASSLTDGTGRNTEAFF
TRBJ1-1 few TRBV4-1 CASSQDSQGPNTEAFF
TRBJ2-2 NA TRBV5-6 CASSLVGQGTTGELFF
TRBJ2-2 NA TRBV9 CASSLLSRGALAGELFF
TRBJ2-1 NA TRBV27 CASSLSGWGNNEQFF
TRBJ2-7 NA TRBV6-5 CASSTGPSYEQYF
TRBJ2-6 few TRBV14 CASSQERGATSGANVLTF
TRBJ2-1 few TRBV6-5 CASSYLWQGGDEQFF
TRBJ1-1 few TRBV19 CASSMFSTEAFF
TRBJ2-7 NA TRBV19 CASSSPSRGHEQYF
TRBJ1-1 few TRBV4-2 CASSQVYRGSGTEAFF
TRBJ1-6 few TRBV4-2 CASSQEDRGRAPLHF
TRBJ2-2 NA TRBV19 CASSPWGGRYTGELFF
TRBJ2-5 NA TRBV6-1 CASSDGLAGGLQETQYF
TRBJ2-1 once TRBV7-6 CASSSPGMANEQFF
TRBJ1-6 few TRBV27 CASSFGTGSSPLHF
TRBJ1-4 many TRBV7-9 CASSLVQGDEKLFF
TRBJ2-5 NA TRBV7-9 CASSKGQGVQETQYF
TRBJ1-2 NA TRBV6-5 CASSYQFRGRDYGYTF
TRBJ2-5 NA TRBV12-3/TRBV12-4 CASWSGQNQDSQYF
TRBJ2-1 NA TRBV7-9 CASSFSGTSGYNEQFF
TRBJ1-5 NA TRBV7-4 CASSLVVPTGDGQPQHF
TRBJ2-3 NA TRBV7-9 CASSPGSSNTDTQYF
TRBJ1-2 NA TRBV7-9 CAIDRVEGYTF
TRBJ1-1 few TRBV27 CASSLRDRNTEAFF
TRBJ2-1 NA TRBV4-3 CASSPERRTVAEFF
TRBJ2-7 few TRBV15 CATSRDLGGYEQYF
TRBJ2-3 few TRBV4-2 CASSVVASGGRTDTQYF
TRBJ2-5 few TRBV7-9 CASSLVWETQYF
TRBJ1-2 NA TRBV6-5 CASSLTGPDGYGYTF
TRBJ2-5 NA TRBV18 CASSPLDPMGTQYF
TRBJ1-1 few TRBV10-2 CASWEGATEAFF
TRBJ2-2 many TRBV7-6 CASSLARGPGPGELFF